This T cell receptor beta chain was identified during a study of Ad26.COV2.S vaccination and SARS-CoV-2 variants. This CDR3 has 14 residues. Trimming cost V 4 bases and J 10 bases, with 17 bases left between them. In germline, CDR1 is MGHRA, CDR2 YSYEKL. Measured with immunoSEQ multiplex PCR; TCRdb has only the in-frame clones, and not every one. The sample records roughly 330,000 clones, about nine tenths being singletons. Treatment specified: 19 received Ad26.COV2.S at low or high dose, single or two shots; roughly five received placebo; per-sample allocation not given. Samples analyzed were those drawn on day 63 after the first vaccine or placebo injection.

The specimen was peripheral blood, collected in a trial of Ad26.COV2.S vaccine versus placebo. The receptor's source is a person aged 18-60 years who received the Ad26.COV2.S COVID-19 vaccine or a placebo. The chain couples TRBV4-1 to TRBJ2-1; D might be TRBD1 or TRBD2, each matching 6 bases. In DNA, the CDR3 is TGCGCCAGCAGCCCTTCAAGGAGGGGGAACGAGCAGTTCTTC. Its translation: CASSPSRRGNEQFF.